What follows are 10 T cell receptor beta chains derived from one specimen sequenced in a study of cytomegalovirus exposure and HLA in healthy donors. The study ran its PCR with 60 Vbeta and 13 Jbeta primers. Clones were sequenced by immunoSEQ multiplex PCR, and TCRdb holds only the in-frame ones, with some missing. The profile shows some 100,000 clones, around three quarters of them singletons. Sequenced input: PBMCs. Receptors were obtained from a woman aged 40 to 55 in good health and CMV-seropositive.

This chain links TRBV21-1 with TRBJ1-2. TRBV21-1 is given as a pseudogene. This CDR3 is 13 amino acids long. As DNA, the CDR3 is TGTGCCAGCAGCCCCTGGGAGGGATGGGGCTACACCTTC. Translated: CASSPWEGWGYTF.

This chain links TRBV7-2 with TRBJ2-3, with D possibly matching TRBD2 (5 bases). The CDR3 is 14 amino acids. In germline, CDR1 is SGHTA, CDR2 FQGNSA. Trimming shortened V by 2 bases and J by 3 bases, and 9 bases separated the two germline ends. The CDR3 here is CASSLLLVTDTQYF. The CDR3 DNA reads TGTGCCAGCAGCTTACTACTAGTTACAGATACGCAGTATTTT.

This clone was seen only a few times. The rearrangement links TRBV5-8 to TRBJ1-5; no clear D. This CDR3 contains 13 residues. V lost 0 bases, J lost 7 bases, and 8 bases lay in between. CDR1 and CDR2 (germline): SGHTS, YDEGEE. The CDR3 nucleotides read TGTGCCAGCAGCTTGGAGGAGGGACAGCCCCAGCATTTT. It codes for CASSLEEGQPQHF.

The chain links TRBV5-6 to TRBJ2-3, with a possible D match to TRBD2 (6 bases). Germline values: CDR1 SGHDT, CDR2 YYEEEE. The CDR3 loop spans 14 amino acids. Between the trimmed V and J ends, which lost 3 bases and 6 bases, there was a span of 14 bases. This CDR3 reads CASSSGTQPDTQYF. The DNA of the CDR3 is TGTGCCAGCAGCTCCGGGACTCAACCGGATACGCAGTATTTT.

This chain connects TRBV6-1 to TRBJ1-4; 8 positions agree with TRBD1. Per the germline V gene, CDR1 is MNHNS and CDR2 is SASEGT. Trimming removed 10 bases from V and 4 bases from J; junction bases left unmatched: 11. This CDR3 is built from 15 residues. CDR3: CANSNQGAGNEKLFF. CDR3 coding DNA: TGTGCCAACAGCAACCAGGGGGCCGGTAATGAAAAACTGTTTTTT.

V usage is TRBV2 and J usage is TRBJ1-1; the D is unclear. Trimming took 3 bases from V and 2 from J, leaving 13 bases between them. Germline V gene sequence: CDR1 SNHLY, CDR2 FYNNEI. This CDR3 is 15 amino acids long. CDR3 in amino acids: CASSERRVFNTEAFF. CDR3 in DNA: TGTGCCAGCAGTGAGAGGAGAGTTTTTAACACTGAAGCTTTCTTT.

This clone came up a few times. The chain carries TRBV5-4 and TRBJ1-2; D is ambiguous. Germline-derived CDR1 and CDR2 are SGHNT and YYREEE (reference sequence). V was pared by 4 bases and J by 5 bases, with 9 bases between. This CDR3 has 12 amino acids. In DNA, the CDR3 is TGTGCCAGCAGCCTAGAGACTTATGGCTACACCTTC. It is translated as CASSLETYGYTF.

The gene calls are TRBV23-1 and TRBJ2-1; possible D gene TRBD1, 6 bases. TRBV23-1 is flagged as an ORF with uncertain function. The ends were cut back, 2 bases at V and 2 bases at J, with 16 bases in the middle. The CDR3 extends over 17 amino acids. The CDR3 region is CASSQKLTGQTYNEQFF. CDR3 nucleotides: TGCGCCAGCAGTCAAAAACTTACAGGGCAAACCTACAATGAGCAGTTCTTC.

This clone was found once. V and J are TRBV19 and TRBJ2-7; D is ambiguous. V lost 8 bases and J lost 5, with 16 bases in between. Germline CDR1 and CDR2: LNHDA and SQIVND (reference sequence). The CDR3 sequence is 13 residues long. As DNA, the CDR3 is TGTGCCAGTGCGGTCCTGCTCATGGACGAGCAGTACTTC. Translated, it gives CASAVLLMDEQYF.

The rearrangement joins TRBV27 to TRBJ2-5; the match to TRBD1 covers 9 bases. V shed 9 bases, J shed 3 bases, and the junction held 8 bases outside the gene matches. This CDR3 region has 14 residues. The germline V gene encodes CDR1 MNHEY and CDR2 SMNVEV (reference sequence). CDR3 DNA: TGTGCCAGTTTAGTAAGGACAGGGGAAGAGACCCAGTACTTC. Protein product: CASLVRTGEETQYF.